Shown below are 21 T cell receptor beta chains from a single sample sequenced in a study of T-cell reconstitution after alpha-beta-depleted transplantation in children (TCRdb year 2016). Libraries were prepared through PCR. For sequencing, an Illumina HiSeq 2500 was employed. To normalize quantification of the TCRbeta repertoire, the TCR libraries were built with molecular barcoding that relied on unique molecular identifiers. TCRdb redid the processing of the public reads, applying fastp at Q25 and MiXCR, and retained in-frame beta chains. Rows merge per CDR3 protein into single entries with the most common DNA and genes. The sample data list more than 85,000 distinct CDR3 sequences, and under 13% of these were observed just once. The ten largest make up about 7.3% of the sample. This material consisted of PBMCs from the stem cell graft donor, taken from the stem cell graft. These receptors were collected from a human donor who donated a stem cell graft to a child with acute lymphoblastic leukemia.

This clonotype was picked up many times. The V gene is TRBV7-2, the J gene TRBJ1-2, with D possibly being TRBD1 (5 bases). The CDR3 covers 14 residues. Germline CDR1 is SGHTA and CDR2 is FQGNSA. Trimming removed 5 bases from V and 4 bases from J, with 14 bases in between. The CDR3 sequence is CASSRVQGLYGYTF. The CDR3 bases are TGTGCCAGCAGCCGGGTGCAGGGACTCTATGGCTACACCTTC.

This clonotype was seen repeatedly, ten times or more. The chain links TRBV5-6 to TRBJ2-2; a possible D gene is TRBD2 (5 bases). CDR3 size: 15 residues. Trimming stripped 0 bases from V and 4 bases from J, with 10 bases between. Germline-derived CDR1 and CDR2 are SGHDT and YYEEEE. CDR3: CASSLGGRGTGELFF. CDR3 in DNA: TGTGCCAGCAGCTTGGGAGGGAGAGGCACCGGGGAGCTGTTTTTT.

This clonotype was counted many times. This chain's CDR3 is CASSSAGTGGNEQFF. The CDR3 nucleotides are TGTGCCAGCAGCTCCGCTGGGACAGGGGGCAATGAGCAGTTCTTC. V is TRBV7-2 and J is TRBJ2-1; 11 nucleotides agree with TRBD1. The ends lost 4 bases at V and 6 bases at J; junction bases unmatched: 5. This CDR3 has 15 amino acids. Per the germline V gene, CDR1 is SGHTA and CDR2 is FQGNSA.

This clonotype showed up many times. The chain recombines TRBV29-1 with TRBJ2-2; 11 bases fit TRBD2. Germline-derived CDR1 and CDR2 are SQVTM and ANQGSEA. CDR3 length: 17 residues. J lost 2 bases, V lost 3 bases, and 8 bases had no gene match. CDR3 residues: CSVESLAGGINTGELFF. CDR3 DNA sequence: TGCAGCGTTGAGTCGCTAGCGGGAGGTATAAACACCGGGGAGCTGTTTTTT.

V and J are TRBV5-1 and TRBJ2-7; TRBD1 matches at 9 bases. The CDR3 totals 16 residues. Germline CDR1 and CDR2: SGHRS and YFSETQ. V lost 5 bases and J lost 4; bases outside the gene matches: 13. CDR3 sequence reads: CASRATYRGRRYEQYF. In DNA form, the CDR3 reads TGCGCCAGCAGAGCAACTTACAGGGGGCGCCGGTACGAGCAGTACTTC.

A note on this clonotype: A read error may explain this, as a much larger clone is one base away. J is TRBJ2-6 and V is TRBV12-3 or TRBV12-4; the D gene is possibly TRBD1 (5 bases). There are 16 residues in the CDR3. CDR3 in amino acids: CASSLRTTLGANGLTF. CDR3 in DNA: TGTGCCAGCAGTTTACGGACAACTCTAGGGGCCAACGGCCTGACTTTC.

The table lists this clonotype with many counts. The rearrangement links TRBV5-1 to TRBJ2-5; D gene ambiguous. This CDR3 spans 12 amino acids. V lost 3 bases and J lost 2, with 5 bases in between. Germline-derived CDR1 and CDR2 are SGHRS and YFSETQ. The CDR3 coding sequence is TGCGCCAGCAGCTACCTACAAGAGACCCAGTACTTC. Its translation: CASSYLQETQYF.

This clonotype was seen repeatedly, ten times or more. V usage is TRBV20-1 and J usage is TRBJ2-5, with 12 bases identical to TRBD1. CDR3 length equals 15 residues. V shed 5 bases and J 7 bases; nucleotides not matched to a gene: 11. Germline CDR1 DFQATT, CDR2 SNEGSKA (reference sequence). In DNA, the CDR3 is TGCAGTGCTGCCCCGGGACAGGGGGCGCGGGGGACCCAGTACTTC. It specifies CSAAPGQGARGTQYF.

This clonotype was found many times. The gene calls are TRBV29-1 and TRBJ1-1; D is unclear. The V gene's germline CDR1 is SQVTM and CDR2 ANQGSEA. The length of the CDR3 is 13 residues. Between the trimmed V and J ends, which lost 0 bases and 3 bases, there was a span of 8 bases. CDR3: CSVEEYRYTEAFF. Here the CDR3 DNA reads TGCAGCGTTGAAGAGTACCGTTACACTGAAGCTTTCTTT.

This clonotype appeared many times. This chain joins TRBV5-1 and TRBJ2-1; perhaps TRBD2 as D (5 bases). CDR3 length: 13 residues. The germline V gene has CDR1 SGHRS and CDR2 YFSETQ. V was pared by 4 bases and J by 7 bases, with 12 bases between. The chain's CDR3 is CASSRGRRNEQFF. Here the CDR3 DNA reads TGCGCCAGCAGCCGAGGCAGGAGGAATGAGCAGTTCTTC.

This clonotype has ten or more counts. The J gene is TRBJ2-5, the V gene TRBV20-1; D is ambiguous. The germline V and J ends were trimmed by 6 bases and 5 bases, with 13 bases remaining between them. Germline V gives CDR1 DFQATT, CDR2 SNEGSKA (reference sequence). This CDR3 is built from 12 residues. The DNA for the CDR3 is TGCAGTGCCCTCGATCGCAGGGAGACCCAGTACTTC. Amino acids: CSALDRRETQYF.

This clonotype was detected ten times or more. The CDR3 nucleotides read TGTGCCAGCAGCTACGGGGTTGGAAATGAGCAGTTCTTC. Residues: CASSYGVGNEQFF. The genes are TRBV7-9 and TRBJ2-1; possibly TRBD2 for D (5 bases). V was clipped by 4 bases and J by 7 bases, with 11 bases between them. The CDR3 contains 13 residues. CDR1 is SEHNR, CDR2 FQNEAQ, per germline (reference sequence).

This clonotype was counted between two and nine times. The V call is TRBV11-2, the J call TRBJ2-7; no firm D call. Germline CDR1 reads SGHAT; CDR2 reads FQNNGV. Trimming took off 8 bases at V and 0 bases at J, with 11 bases between the two ends. The CDR3 contains 13 residues. Written as DNA, the CDR3 is TGTGCCAGCGCCTTAGGCGTCTCCTACGAGCAGTACTTC. As protein: CASALGVSYEQYF. The whole variable domain, remainder taken from reference TRBV11-2 and TRBJ2-7, is EAGVAQSPRYKIIEKRQSVAFWCNPISGHATLYWYQQILGQGPKLLIQFQNNGVVDDSQLPKDRFSAERLKGVDSTLKIQPAKLEDSAVYLCASALGVSYEQYFGPGTRLTVT.

This clonotype was recorded many times. The rearrangement uses TRBV6-2 or TRBV6-3 and TRBJ2-6, with D maybe TRBD1 (5 bases). Trimming stripped 2 bases from V and 0 bases from J, with 20 bases between. The germline CDR1 and CDR2 sequences are MNHEY and SVGEGT. This CDR3 has 20 amino acids. The CDR3 reads CASSYNGQGRTGSGANVLTF. CDR3 bases: TGTGCCAGCAGTTACAACGGGCAGGGAAGAACGGGCTCTGGGGCCAACGTCCTGACTTTC.

The sample holds many counts of this clonotype. V gene TRBV14 combines with J gene TRBJ2-1; D call uncertain. The CDR3 sequence is 15 residues long. With 0 bases removed from V and 10 bases from J, the gap between germline ends came to 16 bases. Per germline, CDR1 SGHDN and CDR2 FVKESK. CDR3 protein: CASSQDIGFPREQFF. DNA of the CDR3: TGTGCCAGCAGCCAAGATATAGGCTTCCCACGGGAGCAGTTCTTC.

This clonotype has ten or more counts. A read error may account for a junction end that differs from germline. This sequence joins TRBV9 and TRBJ1-2; no definite D call. Germline CDR1 SGDLS, CDR2 YYNGEE. The length of the CDR3 is 11 residues. CDR3 in DNA: TGTGCCAGCAGCGTAGATGACATCGGTGCCTTC. As protein: CASSVDDIGAF.

This clonotype was detected ten times or more. The chain links TRBV11-1 to TRBJ1-2, with TRBD1 matching 10 bases. This CDR3 has 18 amino acids. Germline CDR1 and CDR2: SGHAT and FQDESV (reference sequence). The V and J ends lost 5 bases and 2 bases, in that order; junction bases with no gene match: 14. The chain's CDR3 is CASSPRNWDRGINYGYTF. As DNA, the CDR3 is TGTGCCAGCAGCCCTCGGAATTGGGACAGGGGAATCAACTATGGCTACACCTTC. The variable domain in full, completed from reference TRBV11-1 and TRBJ1-2, reads EAEVAQSPRYKITEKSQAVAFWCDPISGHATLYWYRQILGQGPELLVQFQDESVVDDSQLPKDRFSAERLKGVDSTLKIQPAELGDSAMYLCASSPRNWDRGINYGYTFGSGTRLTVV.

This clonotype was seen at least ten times. The rearrangement joins TRBV7-9 to TRBJ2-7; D ambiguous. Germline lookup yields CDR1 SEHNR and CDR2 FQNEAQ (reference sequence). The CDR3 covers 11 residues. The V end was cut by 5 bases, the J end by 3 bases, with 5 bases between. Written as DNA, the CDR3 is TGTGCCAGCAGCACGTACTACGAGCAGTACTTC. As protein: CASSTYYEQYF.

The table lists this clonotype with many counts. The chain employs TRBV12-3 or TRBV12-4 and TRBJ1-5, with 8 bases matching TRBD1. The CDR3 is made up of 17 amino acids. Germline trimming cut 3 bases from V and 11 bases from J; bases unmatched to any gene: 18. CDR3 residues: CASSFGTGLRPAGAQHF. In DNA form, the CDR3 reads TGTGCCAGCAGTTTTGGGACAGGTCTTCGTCCGGCTGGCGCCCAGCATTTT.

This clonotype was recorded at least ten times. The rearrangement joins TRBV29-1 to TRBJ2-6; 10 bases agree with TRBD1. With V trimmed by 1 base and J by 0 bases, 6 bases remained unmatched. From germline, CDR1 is SQVTM and CDR2 ANQGSEA. The CDR3 is made up of 18 amino acids. The CDR3 loop is CSVEGMGTGDSGANVLTF. In DNA form, the CDR3 reads TGCAGCGTTGAAGGGATGGGGACAGGGGACTCTGGGGCCAACGTCCTGACTTTC.

This clonotype was observed at least ten times. This sequence joins TRBV6-5 and TRBJ2-1, with 9 bases matching TRBD1. There are 18 residues in the CDR3. Per the germline V gene, CDR1 is MNHEY and CDR2 is SVGAGI. V was pared by 5 bases and J by 1 base, with 12 bases of the junction left unmatched. The CDR3 spells CASSNQGTGLGSYNEQFF. In DNA form, the CDR3 reads TGTGCCAGCAGTAATCAAGGGACAGGGTTGGGGTCCTACAATGAGCAGTTCTTC.